The 22 T cell receptor beta chains reported below all come from one sample, sequenced in a study of blood T cell repertoires in COVID-19 (dated by TCRdb to 2020 to 2022). The library was obtained by the immunoSEQ multiplex PCR assay. TCRdb limited this immuneACCESS table to in-frame rearrangements with V and J called. A share of clones is missing; checked studies link under half to unresolved V genes, and the rest is unexplained. This sample lists roughly 250,000 clones; about 91% were detected once. The top ten hold 1.2% of the sample. Specimen: PBMCs or T cells enriched from blood (not recorded which). The receptors were sampled from a woman aged 35 to 49 with acute COVID-19.

This chain connects TRBV18 to TRBJ2-1; no definite D call. Trimming stripped 0 bases from V and 7 bases from J, with 4 bases between. Germline CDR1 and CDR2: KGHSH and LQKENI. The CDR3 spans 12 residues. The DNA of the CDR3 is TGTGCCAGCTCACCACCCGGTAATGAGCAGTTCTTC. Protein sequence: CASSPPGNEQFF.

The rearrangement links TRBV5-1 to TRBJ2-7; D possibly corresponds to TRBD1 (5 bases). CDR3 length equals 14 residues. CDR1 is SGHRS and CDR2 is YFSETQ in the germline V gene. Trimming took 3 bases from V and 4 from J, leaving 14 bases between them. The CDR3 protein is CASSSAVGAYEQYF. The DNA for the CDR3 is TGCGCCAGCAGCTCCGCAGTTGGGGCTTACGAGCAGTACTTC.

On this clone itself: Within the sample, other DNA sequences also encode this same CDR3. CDR3 sequence: CASSLGRGWTEAFF. The CDR3 nucleotides read TGTGCCAGCAGCCTCGGGAGAGGGTGGACTGAAGCTTTCTTT. The chain combines TRBV7-2 with TRBJ1-1; the D is unclear. V was cut by 5 bases and J by 5 bases, with 15 bases left in between. The CDR3 is 14 amino acids. Germline V gene data show CDR1 as SGHTA and CDR2 as FQGNSA.

This clone has only a few counts. The CDR3 here is CASSPSGLDYGYTF. The CDR3, as DNA: TGTGCCAGCAGCCCCTCCGGGTTAGATTATGGCTACACCTTC. The rearrangement links TRBV7-2 to TRBJ1-2, with D unclear. Per the germline V gene, CDR1 is SGHTA and CDR2 is FQGNSA. The CDR3 is made up of 14 amino acids. Trimming removed 5 bases at V and 5 bases at J, with 15 bases between.

The genes are TRBV6-1 and TRBJ2-4; tentative D call: TRBD2 (6 bases). Germline V gives CDR1 MNHNS, CDR2 SASEGT. V shed 0 bases and J shed 6 bases, with 15 bases lying between them. The CDR3 is made up of 16 amino acids. CDR3 sequence reads: CASSEALVGGGNIQYF. The CDR3 DNA follows: TGTGCCAGCAGTGAAGCGCTTGTGGGAGGAGGAAACATTCAGTACTTC.

The J gene is TRBJ1-4, the V gene TRBV18, with a possible D match to TRBD1 (5 bases). Looked up from germline, CDR1 is KGHSH and CDR2 is LQKENI. V was trimmed by 2 bases and J by 8 bases, leaving 15 bases between them. This CDR3 contains 15 residues. As DNA, the CDR3 is TGTGCCAGCTCACCAGGGGCAGGGATAGACGAAAAACTGTTTTTT. Its translation: CASSPGAGIDEKLFF.

This clone occurred a few times. The gene calls are TRBV5-1 and TRBJ2-7; TRBD1 matches 8 bases. V was clipped by 6 bases and J by 4 bases; unmatched bases: 9. Germline loops: CDR1 SGHRS, CDR2 YFSETQ. This CDR3 comprises 14 residues. The DNA of the CDR3 is TGCGCCAGCACGTGGGCAGGGGGCGGGTACGAGCAGTACTTC. This sequence encodes CASTWAGGGYEQYF.

The rearrangement uses TRBV6-5 and TRBJ1-6; TRBD1 agrees at 7 bases. Trimming removed 11 bases from V and 7 bases from J; junction bases left unmatched: 8. CDR1 is MNHEY and CDR2 is SVGAGI in the germline V gene. This CDR3 has 13 residues. This CDR3 reads CAGETGLNSPLHF. CDR3 bases: TGTGCCGGGGAGACAGGGTTGAATTCACCCCTCCACTTT.

The chain is built from TRBV19 and TRBJ1-1; D gene ambiguous. The CDR3 runs to 15 residues. Germline assignment: CDR1 LNHDA and CDR2 SQIVND (reference sequence). V lost 3 bases, J lost 0 bases, and 11 bases lay in between. In DNA form, the CDR3 reads TGTGCCAGTAGTATGCGGAGCGGGATGAACACTGAAGCTTTCTTT. The encoded protein is CASSMRSGMNTEAFF.

This clone has just one count. The rearrangement links TRBV24-1 to TRBJ1-2; unclear D gene. Germline assignment: CDR1 KGHDR and CDR2 SFDVKD. This CDR3 spans 12 amino acids. Trimming cost V 2 bases and J 7 bases, with 7 bases left between them. The CDR3 nucleotides read TGTGCCACCAGTGATTCGGACTCTGGCTACACCTTC. This gives the protein CATSDSDSGYTF.

The chain recombines TRBV6-1 with TRBJ1-1; possibly TRBD1 for D (5 bases). This CDR3 contains 13 residues. With 3 bases removed from V and 2 bases from J, the gap between germline ends came to 7 bases. CDR1 is MNHNS and CDR2 is SASEGT in the germline V gene. CDR3 sequence reads: CASSDRENTEAFF. The CDR3 region has the DNA TGTGCCAGCAGTGACAGGGAAAACACTGAAGCTTTCTTT.

CDR3 residues: CASSLASESYNEQFF. For the CDR3, the DNA is TGTGCCAGCAGCTTAGCGAGCGAGTCCTACAATGAGCAGTTCTTC. V and J are TRBV5-4 and TRBJ2-1; D gene unclear. The CDR3 extends over 15 amino acids. Trimming pared 2 bases from V and 1 base from J, leaving 10 bases between. Germline CDR1 SGHNT, CDR2 YYREEE (reference sequence).

The sample holds one count of this clone. This chain uses TRBV30 with TRBJ1-5; maybe TRBD1 (6 bases). The CDR3 contains 17 residues. Trimming left V 0 bases short and J 1 base short, with 16 bases between. Germline V gene data show CDR1 as GTSNPN and CDR2 as SVGIG (reference sequence). In nucleotides, the CDR3 is TGTGCCTGGAGTGTATGGGGGGGGCCCCGAAGCAATCAGCCCCAGCATTTT. Translating it yields CAWSVWGGPRSNQPQHF. Together with reference TRBV30 and TRBJ1-5, the CDR3 gives the full variable domain: SQTIHQWPATLVQPVGSPLSLECTVEGTSNPNLYWYRQAAGRGLQLLFYSVGIGQISSEVPQNLSASRPQDRQFILSSKKLLLSDSGFYLCAWSVWGGPRSNQPQHFGDGTRLSIL.

The chain recombines TRBV9 with TRBJ1-1; D is ambiguous. The germline V gene has CDR1 SGDLS and CDR2 YYNGEE. Trimming stripped 0 bases from V and 2 bases from J, with 5 bases between. The CDR3 has 13 amino acids. CDR3 residues: CASSVDFNTEAFF. CDR3 nucleotide sequence: TGTGCCAGCAGCGTAGACTTTAACACTGAAGCTTTCTTT.

V gene TRBV5-4 combines with J gene TRBJ1-1, with D tentatively TRBD1 (6 bases). The V end lost 4 bases, the J end lost 1 base, and 14 bases lay between the germline ends. The germline V gene has CDR1 SGHNT and CDR2 YYREEE (reference sequence). This CDR3 has 15 amino acids. The CDR3 here is CASSPVGGPNTEAFF. DNA for the CDR3: TGTGCCAGCAGCCCCGTCGGGGGGCCGAACACTGAAGCTTTCTTT.

This clone was counted a single time. This sequence joins TRBV6-6 and TRBJ2-1, with D tentatively TRBD2 (6 bases). There are 16 residues in the CDR3. V lost 5 bases and J lost 8, with 22 bases in between. CDR1 is MNHNY and CDR2 is SVGAGI in the germline V gene (reference sequence). CDR3 amino acids: CASSTPGTLVVYEQFF. The CDR3, as DNA: TGTGCCAGCAGTACCCCCGGGACTCTAGTGGTCTATGAGCAGTTCTTC.

The rearrangement joins TRBV5-1 to TRBJ1-1, with unresolved D. This CDR3 is built from 14 residues. Germline values: CDR1 SGHRS, CDR2 YFSETQ. Trimming removed 0 bases from V and 3 bases from J, with 9 bases in between. The CDR3 loop is CASSLAVQDTEAFF. In DNA form, the CDR3 reads TGCGCCAGCAGCTTGGCCGTGCAGGACACTGAAGCTTTCTTT.

There are a few counts of this clone. The chain has TRBV5-5 and TRBJ2-7, with TRBD2 as a possible D gene (5 bases). V gave up 4 bases and J gave up 5 bases, with 7 bases separating them. This CDR3 is built from 11 residues. Germline V gene data show CDR1 as SGHKS and CDR2 as YYEKEE (reference sequence). This CDR3 is CASSTGDEQYF. The CDR3 nucleotides are TGTGCCAGCAGCACCGGGGACGAGCAGTACTTC.

The chain combines TRBV7-9 with TRBJ1-2, with 9 positions matching TRBD1. The CDR3 contains 11 residues. CDR1 and CDR2 from the germline V gene are SEHNR and FQNEAQ (reference sequence). DNA of the CDR3: TGTACCGGGACAGGGCCCTATGGCTACACCTTC. Amino acid sequence: CTGTGPYGYTF.

The chain employs TRBV4-3 and TRBJ2-1, with a tentative D call TRBD2 (5 bases). V dropped 0 bases and J dropped 5 bases, with 8 bases sitting between them. The CDR3 is 14 amino acids. The germline CDR1 and CDR2 sequences are LGHNA and YSLEER. The DNA of the CDR3 is TGCGCCAGCAGCCAAGACGGACTCAACAATGAGCAGTTCTTC. It encodes CASSQDGLNNEQFF.

The rearrangement uses TRBV7-6 and TRBJ1-1, with a tentative D call TRBD1 (6 bases). The CDR3 runs 13 residues. CDR1 and CDR2 from the germline V gene are SGHVS and FNYEAQ. Trimming removed 5 bases at V and 11 bases at J, with 18 bases between. The CDR3 bases are TGTGCCAGCAGCCTTACCTTGCAGGGGTACGCTTTCTTT. Amino acid sequence: CASSLTLQGYAFF.

The genes are TRBV19 and TRBJ1-3; D is perhaps TRBD1 (6 bases). V was shortened by 4 bases and J by 0 bases, with 13 bases between the two germline ends. CDR1 is LNHDA and CDR2 is SQIVND in the germline V gene (reference sequence). The CDR3 loop spans 16 amino acids. CDR3 nucleotide sequence: TGTGCCAGTAGTACCGCCGGGACACTCTCTGGAAACACCATATATTTT. Its translation is CASSTAGTLSGNTIYF.